Shown below are 28 T cell receptor beta chains from a single sample sequenced in a study of HIV-infected patients and healthy controls. cDNA was made from roughly 470 ng RNA using alpha and beta constant primers. Using multiplexing indices, alpha and beta chain libraries were generated apart by chain-specific third strand synthesis. In TCRdb, the 5' RACE reads were re-called with MiXCR into one record per CDR3 protein. The sample includes about 15,000 distinct CDR3 sequences, 9% to 15% of them seen just once. Roughly three months, about 14 weeks, into antiretroviral therapy, follow-up blood was collected. All unsorted peripheral T cells were captured because whole blood was used without fractionation. Sequencing used blood, obtained during antiretroviral therapy. The origin of the receptors is an adult with HIV infection. The donor label of this sample is uncertain.

This clonotype has ten or more counts. The V call is TRBV20-1, the J call TRBJ2-5; 15 bases are a match to TRBD2. V was pared by 0 bases and J by 5 bases, with 10 bases of the junction left unmatched. Germline assignment: CDR1 DFQATT and CDR2 SNEGSKA (reference sequence). CDR3 length equals 18 residues. The DNA for the CDR3 is TGCAGTGCTAGAGATTTGAGGACTAGCGGGGGGGCCGGTGAGACCCAGTACTTC. It encodes CSARDLRTSGGAGETQYF.

In this sample, this clonotype turned up many times. This sequence joins TRBV4-1 and TRBJ2-6; weak D call: TRBD2 (6 bases). Germline V gene lookup returns CDR1 MGHRA and CDR2 YSYEKL. The V and J ends lost 1 base and 3 bases respectively, with 13 bases between them. This CDR3 has 17 amino acids. CDR3 in amino acids: CASSQGGRGVGANVLTF. The CDR3 DNA reads as TGCGCCAGCAGCCAAGGGGGTCGCGGGGTTGGGGCCAACGTCCTGACTTTC.

This clonotype was seen at least ten times. The chain carries TRBV18 and TRBJ2-5; D may be TRBD1 (6 bases). The V end lost 3 bases, the J end lost 2 bases, and 7 bases lay between the germline ends. The CDR3 sequence is 13 residues long. CDR1 is KGHSH and CDR2 is LQKENI in the germline V gene. The CDR3 sequence: CASSPDSQETQYF. CDR3 coding DNA: TGTGCCAGCTCACCGGACAGTCAAGAGACCCAGTACTTC.

This clonotype was observed many times. This CDR3 is CASSQIAGEFPDTQYF. The DNA for the CDR3 is TGCGCCAGCAGCCAAATAGCGGGAGAGTTTCCAGATACGCAGTATTTT. The chain has TRBV4-1 and TRBJ2-3; 9 nucleotides align to TRBD2. This CDR3 has 16 residues. Germline CDR1 is MGHRA and CDR2 is YSYEKL. The V gene end was trimmed by 2 bases and the J gene end by 4 bases; junction bases not matched to a gene: 7.

This clonotype occurred many times. The rearrangement links TRBV12-3 or TRBV12-4 to TRBJ2-5, with D unresolved. V was trimmed by 0 bases and J by 5 bases, leaving 10 bases between them. This CDR3 region has 14 residues. The DNA of the CDR3 is TGTGCCAGCAGTTTAGCAGCCGGAATGGAGACCCAGTACTTC. It codes for CASSLAAGMETQYF.

This clonotype was recorded many times. The chain carries TRBV5-1 and TRBJ1-1; 8 nucleotides align to TRBD1. V dropped 3 bases and J dropped 7; count of bases not matched to a gene: 2. This CDR3 region has 12 residues. The germline V gene has CDR1 SGHRS and CDR2 YFSETQ. CDR3 coding DNA: TGCGCCAGCAGCTGGACAGGGAATGAAGCTTTCTTT. Translating gives CASSWTGNEAFF.

The table lists this clonotype with many counts. The chain uses TRBV19 and TRBJ2-3; D remains ambiguous. The V end was cut by 7 bases, the J end by 6 bases, with 8 bases between. The CDR3 has 11 residues. The germline V gene has CDR1 LNHDA and CDR2 SQIVND (reference sequence). The CDR3 loop is CASTGRDTQYF. CDR3 in DNA: TGTGCCAGTACGGGTCGGGATACGCAGTATTTT.

In this sample, this clonotype turned up many times. J is TRBJ2-3 and V is TRBV18; D call uncertain. The germline CDR1 and CDR2 sequences are KGHSH and LQKENI. Trimming left V 1 base short and J 0 bases short, with 5 bases between. The CDR3 runs to 14 residues. CDR3 DNA: TGTGCCAGCTCACCACTCGGGAGCACAGATACGCAGTATTTT. Protein product: CASSPLGSTDTQYF.

This clonotype was detected many times. V and J are TRBV29-1 and TRBJ2-3; 12 bases map to TRBD1. Germline assignment: CDR1 SQVTM and CDR2 ANQGSEA. The V segment lost 3 bases and the J segment 7 bases; nucleotides outside the gene matches: 8. The CDR3 covers 15 residues. In nucleotides, the CDR3 is TGCAGCGTTGAGGGACAGGGGGCGGTTGAAAATACGCAGTATTTT. It specifies CSVEGQGAVENTQYF.

In this sample, this clonotype turned up many times. The gene calls are TRBV5-1 and TRBJ2-6, with D possibly being TRBD1 or TRBD2 (5 bases each). This CDR3 contains 16 residues. With 4 bases removed from V and 2 bases from J, the gap between germline ends came to 13 bases. In germline, CDR1 is SGHRS, CDR2 YFSETQ. In DNA, the CDR3 is TGCGCCAGCAGCCGGGACGTCTCTCCTGGGGCCAACGTCCTGACTTTC. Its translation: CASSRDVSPGANVLTF.

At least ten counts were recorded for this clonotype. The rearrangement uses TRBV28 and TRBJ1-6; D is undetermined. Germline CDR1 MDHEN, CDR2 SYDVKM. There are 16 residues in the CDR3. V gave up 6 bases and J gave up 0 bases, with 12 bases separating them. CDR3 sequence: CASRMRESSYNSPLHF. CDR3 coding DNA: TGTGCCAGCAGGATGAGGGAAAGCTCCTATAATTCACCCCTCCACTTT.

This clonotype was seen repeatedly, ten times or more. This CDR3 reads CSVEVGSLTDTQYF. The DNA for the CDR3 is TGCAGCGTTGAAGTTGGCTCCCTTACAGATACGCAGTATTTT. V gene TRBV29-1 combines with J gene TRBJ2-3; D ambiguous. Germline values: CDR1 SQVTM, CDR2 ANQGSEA. The CDR3 is 14 residues long. Trimming stripped 1 base from V and 3 bases from J, with 11 bases between.

This clonotype was detected ten times or more. The V call is TRBV29-1, the J call TRBJ2-1; 11 positions agree with TRBD2. The germline CDR1 and CDR2 sequences are SQVTM and ANQGSEA. V was clipped by 3 bases and J by 6 bases; unmatched bases: 4. This CDR3 is built from 14 residues. CDR3 sequence: CSVDLAGGRNEQFF. The CDR3 DNA reads TGCAGCGTTGATCTAGCGGGAGGTCGCAATGAGCAGTTCTTC.

V gene TRBV14 combines with J gene TRBJ2-3; the match to TRBD1 covers 7 bases. The CDR3 spans 16 residues. V dropped 3 bases and J dropped 2; count of bases not matched to a gene: 8. Germline V gene lookup returns CDR1 SGHDN and CDR2 FVKESK. CDR3 nucleotides: TGTGCCAGCAGCCAGAAAAGGGACAGATACACAGATACGCAGTATTTT. Protein sequence: CASSQKRDRYTDTQYF.

This clonotype has more than one count but fewer than ten. The CDR3 DNA follows: TGCAGTGCTAGAGACGACGCGTCCTATGGCTACACCTTC. It encodes CSARDDASYGYTF. The chain joins TRBV20-1 to TRBJ1-2; D remains unclear. The germline gives CDR1 DFQATT, CDR2 SNEGSKA (reference sequence). The CDR3 is made up of 13 amino acids. V dropped 0 bases and J dropped 4 bases, with 9 bases sitting between them.

At least ten counts were recorded for this clonotype. This chain connects TRBV12-3 or TRBV12-4 to TRBJ2-3; 7 bases fit TRBD1. The CDR3 loop spans 14 amino acids. J was trimmed by 7 bases and V by 6 bases; bases with no gene match: 10. The CDR3 spells CASSRTGQANTQYF. The CDR3 nucleotides are TGTGCCAGCAGCCGGACCGGACAGGCCAATACGCAGTATTTT.

The chain links TRBV5-1 to TRBJ2-5; 12 nucleotides match TRBD2. J was trimmed by 2 bases and V by 7 bases; bases with no gene match: 9. The V gene's germline CDR1 is SGHRS and CDR2 YFSETQ. This CDR3 region has 16 residues. CDR3 bases: TGCGCCAGCCAGTCCTTTCTAGCGGGGGGGCAAGAGACCCAGTACTTC. It codes for CASQSFLAGGQETQYF.

This sequence joins TRBV5-1 and TRBJ1-6; tentative D call: TRBD1 (5 bases). This CDR3 contains 16 residues. Per the germline V gene, CDR1 is SGHRS and CDR2 is YFSETQ. V lost 4 bases and J lost 8, with 19 bases in between. The CDR3 protein is CASSLTAGQQDSPLHF. CDR3 sequence (DNA): TGCGCCAGCAGCCTCACCGCCGGGCAACAGGATTCACCCCTCCACTTT.

This clonotype has a count of ten or more. The chain recombines TRBV28 with TRBJ2-7, with a weak D call TRBD2 (5 bases). This CDR3 has 16 amino acids. V was shortened by 4 bases and J by 3 bases, with 19 bases between the two germline ends. CDR1 is MDHEN, CDR2 SYDVKM, per germline. In DNA form, the CDR3 reads TGTGCCAGCAGTTCCCCCACCCGGGATGCTAACTACGAGCAGTACTTC. Translation gives CASSSPTRDANYEQYF.

This clonotype was seen a few times. The rearrangement joins TRBV12-3 or TRBV12-4 to TRBJ2-7; the D is unclear. There are 14 residues in the CDR3. The V end was cut by 7 bases, the J end by 2 bases, with 15 bases between. The CDR3 DNA follows: TGTGCCAGCACTGTCGGTCAGCTGACCTACGAGCAGTACTTC. This encodes CASTVGQLTYEQYF.

The chain recombines TRBV19 with TRBJ2-2; the D call may be TRBD1 or TRBD2 (9 bases each). Trimming removed 3 bases at V and 4 bases at J, with 18 bases between. Germline assignment: CDR1 LNHDA and CDR2 SQIVND (reference sequence). The CDR3 is 17 amino acids. CDR3 protein: CASSMGQGLAPTGELFF. CDR3 sequence (DNA): TGTGCCAGTAGTATGGGACAGGGACTAGCCCCCACCGGGGAGCTGTTTTTT. Filled out from reference TRBV19 and TRBJ2-2, the complete variable domain reads DGGITQSPKYLFRKEGQNVTLSCEQNLNHDAMYWYRQDPGQGLRLIYYSQIVNDFQKGDIAEGYSVSREKKESFPLTVTSAQKNPTAFYLCASSMGQGLAPTGELFFGEGSRLTVL.

The chain is built from TRBV24-1 and TRBJ2-2; 8 bases fit TRBD2. After removal of 0 bases from V and 7 bases from J, the junction contained 3 bases not matched to a gene. Germline CDR1 reads KGHDR; CDR2 reads SFDVKD. The CDR3 loop spans 15 amino acids. The CDR3 spells CATSDLPSGGGELFF. The CDR3 DNA follows: TGTGCCACCAGTGATTTGCCCAGCGGGGGCGGGGAGCTGTTTTTT.

This clonotype was seen a handful of times. DNA of the CDR3: TGTGCCAGCATAAGACAGGGGATGAATCAGCCCCAGCATTTT. Amino acids: CASIRQGMNQPQHF. The chain has TRBV6-1 and TRBJ1-5; 8 nucleotides align to TRBD1. The germline gives CDR1 MNHNS, CDR2 SASEGT. The CDR3 loop spans 14 amino acids. The V segment lost 7 bases and the J segment 4 bases; nucleotides outside the gene matches: 6.

The sample holds many counts of this clonotype. Here the CDR3 DNA reads TGTGCCAGCAGCGCTGATACCTGGACTAGCGGCGGTGAGGGTGAGCAGTTCTTC. Translated: CASSADTWTSGGEGEQFF. The V and J genes are TRBV7-9 and TRBJ2-1, with 10 bases matching TRBD2. The J segment lost 9 bases and the V segment lost 5 bases, leaving 19 bases of the junction unmatched. CDR3 length equals 18 residues. The germline CDR1 and CDR2 sequences are SEHNR and FQNEAQ (reference sequence).

Ten or more counts support this clonotype. The V call is TRBV6-5, the J call TRBJ1-1, with 7 bases lining up with TRBD1. Germline CDR1 and CDR2: MNHEY and SVGAGI. The CDR3 has 14 amino acids. V trimming: 6 bases; J trimming: 3 bases; junction bases outside the gene matches: 7. The CDR3 is CASRFGTAYTEAFF. The CDR3 nucleotides are TGTGCCAGCAGATTCGGGACAGCCTACACTGAAGCTTTCTTT.

This clonotype was seen at least ten times. This chain links TRBV11-1 with TRBJ2-1; D remains unclear. The germline V gene has CDR1 SGHAT and CDR2 FQDESV (reference sequence). V was shortened by 3 bases and J by 4 bases, with 7 bases between the two germline ends. The CDR3 runs 13 residues. CDR3 DNA sequence: TGTGCCAGCAGCTTCTCCAGGTACAATGAGCAGTTCTTC. The encoded protein is CASSFSRYNEQFF.

This clonotype was observed a few times. The rearrangement links TRBV28 to TRBJ1-1; D gene ambiguous. The CDR3 has 11 amino acids. The V end was cut by 6 bases, the J end by 2 bases, with 4 bases between. Germline V gives CDR1 MDHEN, CDR2 SYDVKM. The DNA for the CDR3 is TGTGCCAGCAGGCTAAACACTGAAGCTTTCTTT. It codes for CASRLNTEAFF.

This clonotype was seen repeatedly, ten times or more. The gene calls are TRBV2 and TRBJ2-7; 9 nucleotides agree with TRBD2. The V gene end was trimmed by 10 bases and the J gene end by 2 bases; junction bases not matched to a gene: 12. The germline gives CDR1 SNHLY, CDR2 FYNNEI. The CDR3 spans 15 residues. The CDR3 is CATRRLAGTTYEQYF. DNA of the CDR3: TGTGCCACCCGTCGCCTAGCGGGGACCACCTACGAGCAGTACTTC.